The clone carrying this T cell receptor (beta chain) is a singleton in its sample. Per the germline V gene, CDR1 is SNHLY and CDR2 is FYNNEI. V lost 8 bases and J 1 base, leaving 16 bases between the germline ends. The CDR3 covers 15 residues. The data were obtained in a study of blood T cell repertoires in COVID-19. About the research overall: Researchers got acute and convalescent COVID-19 samples from the United States, Italy and Spain.

Under the authors' procedure: Reference gene primer amplification gave nucleated cell count estimates. Using immunoSEQ multiplex PCR, the repertoire was profiled, and TCRdb retains in-frame clones only, with some absent. V and J calls and clone size are copied from that table; D and trimming were computed from the DNA. The table has 100,000 or so clones, about two thirds seen once. This TCR derives from a woman of 80 years or more with acute or convalescent COVID-19. The rearrangement links TRBV2 to TRBJ2-3, with unresolved D. The sample comprised peripheral blood. This CDR3 reads CASCSRWSGTDTQYF. The CDR3 bases are TGTGCCAGCTGTTCACGTTGGTCGGGCACAGATACGCAGTATTTT. The entire variable domain, with the rest obtained from reference TRBV2 and TRBJ2-3, is as follows: EPEVTQTPSHQVTQMGQEVILRCVPISNHLYFYWYRQILGQKVEFLVSFYNNEISEKSEIFDDQFSVERPDGSNFTLKIRSTKLEDSAMYFCASCSRWSGTDTQYFGPGTRLTVL.